This T cell receptor beta chain originates from a study of cytomegalovirus exposure and HLA in healthy donors. V shed 8 bases and J shed 4 bases, with 20 bases lying between them. The CDR3 has 16 amino acids. Germline V gene sequence: CDR1 SNHLY, CDR2 FYNNEI. PCR involved 60 Vbeta and 13 Jbeta primers. Here immunoSEQ multiplex PCR was the method, and the copy in TCRdb shows in-frame clones only, minus some. Among over 110,000 clones listed, roughly 80% were seen once. Concerning this clone: The same CDR3 also results from other DNA sequences found in this sample.

This clonotype originated in a man in his late teens or twenties in good health and CMV-seronegative. This rearrangement joins TRBV2 to TRBJ1-4; D is unresolved. The sample was PBMCs. The CDR3 here is CASREPVEALNEKLFF. The CDR3 DNA is TGTGCCAGCCGAGAACCCGTGGAGGCCCTTAATGAAAAACTGTTTTTT.